This entry lists 21 T cell receptor beta chains sequenced from one sample in a study of control samples from healthy donors and cancer patients. Here immunoSEQ multiplex PCR was the method, and the copy in TCRdb shows in-frame clones only, minus some. The sample includes about 96,000 clones, just over 90% of them seen just once. The material sequenced was blood. The source is a man between 18 and 35 years old in good health.

V gene TRBV4-1 combines with J gene TRBJ1-2; 9 bases line up with TRBD1. J was trimmed by 4 bases and V by 3 bases; bases with no gene match: 21. Germline-derived CDR1 and CDR2 are MGHRA and YSYEKL. The CDR3 length is 20 residues. Here the CDR3 DNA reads TGCGCCAGCAGCCATGTCGTAGGGTCCCGGGACAGGGATCGTGGCTATGGCTACACCTTC. Amino acid sequence: CASSHVVGSRDRDRGYGYTF.

The chain joins TRBV27 to TRBJ1-2; D is uncertain. Germline V gene sequence: CDR1 MNHEY, CDR2 SMNVEV (reference sequence). Trimming took off 4 bases at V and 0 bases at J, with 12 bases between the two ends. The CDR3 covers 15 residues. CDR3 nucleotide sequence: TGTGCCAGCAGTTACTCAGTGTCGTCTAACTATGGCTACACCTTC. It translates to CASSYSVSSNYGYTF.

The chain couples TRBV5-8 to TRBJ2-7, with unresolved D. The CDR3 spans 11 residues. CDR1 is SGHTS, CDR2 YDEGEE, per germline. Trimming removed 4 bases from V and 4 bases from J, with 6 bases in between. In nucleotides, the CDR3 is TGTGCCAGCAGCCGTGGTTACGAGCAGTACTTC. Translated: CASSRGYEQYF.

This clone was observed a single time. The gene calls are TRBV10-2 and TRBJ1-5, with TRBD1 as a possible D gene (5 bases). V was clipped by 8 bases and J by 5 bases, with 10 bases between them. The CDR3 has 12 residues. The germline CDR1 and CDR2 sequences are WSHSY and SAAADI. The CDR3 protein is CASSGADQPQHF. CDR3 DNA: TGCGCCAGCTCTGGGGCCGATCAGCCCCAGCATTTT.

V and J are TRBV6-5 and TRBJ1-5, with D uncertain. Trimming took off 4 bases at V and 7 bases at J, with 17 bases between the two ends. This CDR3 has 15 amino acids. Per the germline V gene, CDR1 is MNHEY and CDR2 is SVGAGI. CDR3 residues: CASSSKRGGGQPQHF. The CDR3 nucleotides read TGTGCCAGCAGTTCCAAACGGGGAGGTGGGCAGCCCCAGCATTTT.

The CDR3 reads CATRTGKGLEKLFF. The CDR3 DNA reads TGTGCCACCAGGACAGGGAAAGGGCTAGAAAAACTGTTTTTT. The gene calls are TRBV27 and TRBJ1-4; 8 bases match TRBD1. Germline V gene data show CDR1 as MNHEY and CDR2 as SMNVEV (reference sequence). V dropped 10 bases and J dropped 8; count of bases not matched to a gene: 12. The CDR3 extends over 14 amino acids.

The rearrangement uses TRBV19 and TRBJ1-1; TRBD1 might be the D (5 bases). Germline V gene sequence: CDR1 LNHDA, CDR2 SQIVND (reference sequence). This CDR3 region has 19 residues. Trimming removed 1 base from V and 1 base from J, with 22 bases in between. The CDR3 DNA sequence: TGTGCCAGTAGTATAGTAGGGGCATTCTTCCCAGGGAGGAACACTGAAGCTTTCTTT. This codes for CASSIVGAFFPGRNTEAFF.

The V call is TRBV7-9, the J call TRBJ1-4, with 8 bases identical to TRBD1. Germline loops: CDR1 SEHNR, CDR2 FQNEAQ (reference sequence). The trim removed 3 bases at V and 6 bases at J, leaving 3 bases unmatched. There are 14 residues in the CDR3. The CDR3 DNA reads as TGTGCCAGCAGCTTGTCAGGGGGCGATGAAAAACTGTTTTTT. Amino acid sequence: CASSLSGGDEKLFF.

The rearrangement links TRBV24-1 to TRBJ2-3, with D perhaps matching TRBD1 (6 bases). V dropped 2 bases and J dropped 5 bases, with 19 bases sitting between them. CDR1 KGHDR and CDR2 SFDVKD come from the germline V gene. This CDR3 has 17 residues. The CDR3 DNA reads as TGTGCCACCAGTGATTCACGTCCACAGGGACAATTAGATACGCAGTATTTT. Its protein is CATSDSRPQGQLDTQYF.

The chain employs TRBV7-2 and TRBJ2-7, with TRBD2 identical over 8 bases. There are 14 residues in the CDR3. Germline V gene sequence: CDR1 SGHTA, CDR2 FQGNSA. Trimming removed 3 bases from V and 3 bases from J; junction bases left unmatched: 4. CDR3: CASSLGLAGYEQYF. In nucleotides, the CDR3 is TGTGCCAGCAGCTTGGGGCTAGCGGGCTACGAGCAGTACTTC.

The chain carries TRBV29-1 and TRBJ1-1; possible D gene TRBD1, 5 bases. V dropped 6 bases and J dropped 6 bases, with 17 bases sitting between them. Germline CDR1 is SQVTM and CDR2 is ANQGSEA. This CDR3 region has 13 residues. For the CDR3, the DNA is TGCAGCGTAGCGACAGACTCAAGGGCTGAAGCTTTCTTT. As protein: CSVATDSRAEAFF.

This chain uses TRBV30 with TRBJ2-3, with 8 bases aligning to TRBD2. The germline V gene encodes CDR1 GTSNPN and CDR2 SVGIG (reference sequence). The CDR3 contains 11 residues. V shed 4 bases and J 10 bases; nucleotides not matched to a gene: 4. CDR3 sequence reads: CAWNSGEAQYF. The CDR3 DNA is TGTGCCTGGAATAGCGGGGAGGCGCAGTATTTT. The full variable domain, its missing parts supplied by reference TRBV30 and TRBJ2-3, is SQTIHQWPATLVQPVGSPLSLECTVEGTSNPNLYWYRQAAGRGLQLLFYSVGIGQISSEVPQNLSASRPQDRQFILSSKKLLLSDSGFYLCAWNSGEAQYFGPGTRLTVL.

This rearrangement joins TRBV4-3 to TRBJ2-1; D is perhaps TRBD2 (6 bases). Germline V gene sequence: CDR1 LGHNA, CDR2 YSLEER. CDR3 length: 18 residues. Trimming took off 0 bases at V and 9 bases at J, with 24 bases between the two ends. The CDR3 nucleotides read TGCGCCAGCAGCCAAGATCGTGCAGGGAGGTTGGGAACCGGTGAGCAGTTCTTC. Protein: CASSQDRAGRLGTGEQFF.

CDR3 nucleotide sequence: TGTGCCAGCAGTACTACAACTAATGAAAAACTGTTTTTT. Its translation is CASSTTTNEKLFF. The chain uses TRBV28 and TRBJ1-4; the D is unclear. V was clipped by 5 bases and J by 0 bases, with 4 bases between them. The CDR3 has 13 residues. Germline V CDR1 and CDR2: MDHEN, SYDVKM.

The chain has TRBV7-9 and TRBJ2-3; D unresolved. The CDR3 extends over 16 amino acids. The germline V gene has CDR1 SEHNR and CDR2 FQNEAQ (reference sequence). Between the trimmed V and J ends, which lost 5 bases and 1 base, there was a span of 16 bases. The CDR3 protein is CASSHSTGIGTDTQYF. The CDR3, as DNA: TGTGCCAGCAGCCACTCGACTGGTATCGGCACAGATACGCAGTATTTT.

CDR3 in amino acids: CASSNGLADYNEQFF. DNA of the CDR3: TGTGCCAGTAGTAACGGACTAGCCGACTACAATGAGCAGTTCTTC. V is TRBV19 and J is TRBJ2-1, with 8 bases that match TRBD2. This CDR3 region has 15 residues. V lost 4 bases and J lost 3; bases outside the gene matches: 5. CDR1 is LNHDA, CDR2 SQIVND, per germline (reference sequence).

CDR3 sequence reads: CASSLGPGQGPLGYGYTF. CDR3 DNA: TGCGCCAGCAGCTTAGGACCGGGACAGGGCCCTCTGGGCTATGGCTACACCTTC. The chain combines TRBV5-1 with TRBJ1-2, with 9 bases fitting TRBD1. The CDR3 sequence is 18 residues long. Unmatched junction bases numbered 15, after V lost 2 bases and J lost 4 bases. In germline, CDR1 is SGHRS, CDR2 YFSETQ.

The chain carries TRBV7-3 and TRBJ1-3, with a tentative D call TRBD1 (5 bases). The V gene's germline CDR1 is SGHTA and CDR2 FQGTGA. V shed 5 bases and J shed 3 bases, with 11 bases lying between them. This CDR3 is 14 amino acids long. The CDR3 DNA sequence: TGTGCCAGCAGCGTCGGGACTGGTGGAAACACCATATATTTT. It codes for CASSVGTGGNTIYF. Filled out from reference TRBV7-3 and TRBJ1-3, the complete variable domain reads GAGVSQTPSNKVTEKGKYVELRCDPISGHTALYWYRQSLGQGPEFLIYFQGTGAADDSGLPNDRFFAVRPEGSVSTLKIQRTERGDSAVYLCASSVGTGGNTIYFGEGSWLTVV.

This clone occurred a few times. The chain combines TRBV25-1 with TRBJ1-2; D is possibly TRBD1 (5 bases). CDR1 and CDR2 (germline): MGHDK, SYGVNS. The V end was cut by 3 bases, the J end by 4 bases, with 24 bases between. This CDR3 spans 18 amino acids. For the CDR3, the DNA is TGTGCCAGCAGTGACCCCCGCGGGGCGGGGGTTGGAGTCTATGGCTACACCTTC. This encodes CASSDPRGAGVGVYGYTF.

V is TRBV25-1 and J is TRBJ1-1, with a tentative D call TRBD1 (5 bases). The CDR3 consists of 14 residues. Germline V gene data show CDR1 as MGHDK and CDR2 as SYGVNS. V gave up 0 bases and J gave up 1 base, with 6 bases separating them. The CDR3 coding sequence is TGTGCCAGCAGTGAATATGGACAGAACACTGAAGCTTTCTTT. This translates into CASSEYGQNTEAFF.

The chain employs TRBV12-3 or TRBV12-4 and TRBJ2-7; D gene uncertain. The CDR3 is made up of 13 amino acids. With 4 bases removed from V and 3 bases from J, the gap between germline ends came to 10 bases. This CDR3 reads CASSSGVGYEQYF. Written as DNA, the CDR3 is TGTGCCAGCAGTTCCGGTGTCGGCTACGAGCAGTACTTC.